This T cell receptor beta chain was sequenced in a study of a mutant IDH1 vaccine in newly diagnosed glioma. The wider study: Visit V13 took place at week 47, and visit V12 happened at week 35.

Clones were read by immunoSEQ multiplex PCR, and TCRdb kept only the in-frame ones, dropping some. The top ten clones hold 4% to 5.5% of a sample with 84,000 or so clones, over 75% of them seen once. With respect to this clone: Its antigen is as yet unknown.

Specified time point: week 47, end of study. Each dose delivered 300 ug of mutant IDH1 20-mer peptide subcutaneously with imiquimod. This CDR3 is built from 13 residues. V was clipped by 7 bases and J by 3 bases, with 12 bases between them. CDR1 is ENHRY, CDR2 SYGVKD, per germline. The chain carries TRBV10-3 and TRBJ1-2; perhaps TRBD1 as D (5 bases). Sequenced material: PBMCs, taken from a glioma patient whose treatment included an IDH1 peptide vaccine. The receptor was isolated from a middle-aged man with glioma. CDR3: CAINTGGDYGYTF. The CDR3 DNA is TGTGCCATCAACACCGGAGGGGACTATGGCTACACCTTC.